This T cell receptor (beta chain) was captured by sequencing in a study of STAT5B mutations in CD4+ large granular lymphocyte leukemia. TCRdb keeps only in-frame clones here, not all; method: immunoSEQ multiplex PCR. The sample has under 35,000 clones, around 66% seen once. The CDR3 covers 19 residues. J was trimmed by 2 bases and V by 1 base; bases with no gene match: 12. Germline lookup yields CDR1 MNHNS and CDR2 SASEGT. The J gene is TRBJ2-4, the V gene TRBV6-1, with 9 bases lining up with TRBD1. The sample taken for sequencing was CD4+ T cells from blood buffy coats. The receptor was derived from a human donor in good health. CDR3 nucleotides: TGTGCCAGCAGTGAAGAGGGGGGGACAGGGATTATTACCAAAAACATTCAGTACTTC. Its translation is CASSEEGGTGIITKNIQYF.